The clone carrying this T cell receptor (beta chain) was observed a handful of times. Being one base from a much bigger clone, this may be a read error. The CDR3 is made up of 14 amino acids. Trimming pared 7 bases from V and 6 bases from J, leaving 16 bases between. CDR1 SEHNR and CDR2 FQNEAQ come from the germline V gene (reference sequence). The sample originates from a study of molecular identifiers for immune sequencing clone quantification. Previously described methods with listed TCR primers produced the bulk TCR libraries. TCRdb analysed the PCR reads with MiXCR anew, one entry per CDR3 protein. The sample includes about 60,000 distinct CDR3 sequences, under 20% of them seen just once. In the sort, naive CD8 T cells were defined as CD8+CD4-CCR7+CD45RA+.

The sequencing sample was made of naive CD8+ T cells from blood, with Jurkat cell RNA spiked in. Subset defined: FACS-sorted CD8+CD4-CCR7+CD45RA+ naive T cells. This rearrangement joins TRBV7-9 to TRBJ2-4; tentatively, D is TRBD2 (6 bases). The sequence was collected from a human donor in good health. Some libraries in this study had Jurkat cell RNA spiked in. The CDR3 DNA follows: TGTGCCAGCATCCCGGGGACTGGTACAAACATTCAGTACTTC. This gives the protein CASIPGTGTNIQYF. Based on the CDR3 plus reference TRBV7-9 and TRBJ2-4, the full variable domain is DTGVSQNPRHKITKRGQNVTFRCDPISEHNRLYWYRQTLGQGPEFLTYFQNEAQLEKSRLLSDRFSAERPKGSFSTLEIQRTEQGDSAMYLCASIPGTGTNIQYFGAGTRLSVL.